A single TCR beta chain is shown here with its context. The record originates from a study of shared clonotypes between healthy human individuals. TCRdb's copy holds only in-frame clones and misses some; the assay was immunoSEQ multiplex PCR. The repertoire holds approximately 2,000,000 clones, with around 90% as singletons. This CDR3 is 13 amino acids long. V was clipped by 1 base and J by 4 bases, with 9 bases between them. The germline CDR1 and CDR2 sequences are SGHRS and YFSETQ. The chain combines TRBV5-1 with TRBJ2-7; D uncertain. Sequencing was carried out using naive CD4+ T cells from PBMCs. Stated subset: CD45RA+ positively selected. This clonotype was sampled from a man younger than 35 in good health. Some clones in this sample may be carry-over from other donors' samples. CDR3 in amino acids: CASSLTSLYEQYF. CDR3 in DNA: TGCGCCAGCAGCTTGACAAGCTTGTACGAGCAGTACTTC. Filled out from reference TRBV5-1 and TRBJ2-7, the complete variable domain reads KAGVTQTPRYLIKTRGQQVTLSCSPISGHRSVSWYQQTPGQGLQFLFEYFSETQRNKGNFPGRFSGRQFSNSRSEMNVSTLELGDSALYLCASSLTSLYEQYFGPGTRLTVT.